This T cell receptor (beta chain) was sequenced during a study of T-cell reconstitution after alpha-beta-depleted transplantation in children. General study points: It was surviving recipient T cells and thymic progenitors that gave some patients high TCRbeta diversity at day 60. Once a year had passed after transplant, T-cell counts and diversity came mostly from newly produced T cells. After transplant, at about two months, alpha-beta T cells were reportedly derived from several hundred expanded graft clones.

A library of TCRbeta sequences, prepared with unique molecular identifiers, was generated. TCRdb re-analysed the PCR reads in MiXCR, keeping a single row per CDR3 protein. The table records about 980,000 distinct CDR3 sequences, 25% to 30% of them present only once. In germline, CDR1 is MNHEY, CDR2 SVGEGT. The CDR3 sequence is 15 residues long. With 4 bases clipped from V and 2 bases from J, the junction kept 6 bases outside the gene matches. A remark on this clonotype: Antigen: not known.

The clonotype comes from a boy in the first two years of life who had a stem cell transplant for SCID, so the T cells may come from the graft donor. The chain carries TRBV6-2 or TRBV6-3 and TRBJ1-2; 8 nucleotides line up with TRBD1. Sequences were derived from PBMCs, mostly from graft donor cells, sampled 360 days after TCRalphabeta/CD19-depleted stem cell transplant. This CDR3 is CASSFGGTGNYGYTF. CDR3 nucleotides: TGTGCCAGCAGTTTCGGCGGGACAGGAAACTATGGCTACACCTTC.